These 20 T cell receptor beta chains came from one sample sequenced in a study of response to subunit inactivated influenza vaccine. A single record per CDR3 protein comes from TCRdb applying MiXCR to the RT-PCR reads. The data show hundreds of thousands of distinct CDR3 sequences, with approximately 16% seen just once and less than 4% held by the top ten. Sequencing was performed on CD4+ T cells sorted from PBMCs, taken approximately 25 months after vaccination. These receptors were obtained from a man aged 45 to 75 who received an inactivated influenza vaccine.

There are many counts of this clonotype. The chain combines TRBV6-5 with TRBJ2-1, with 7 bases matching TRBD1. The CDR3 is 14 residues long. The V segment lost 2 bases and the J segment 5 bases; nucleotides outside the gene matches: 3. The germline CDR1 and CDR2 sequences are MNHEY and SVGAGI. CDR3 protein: CASSYRGLDNEQFF. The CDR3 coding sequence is TGTGCCAGCAGTTACAGGGGGCTGGACAATGAGCAGTTCTTC.

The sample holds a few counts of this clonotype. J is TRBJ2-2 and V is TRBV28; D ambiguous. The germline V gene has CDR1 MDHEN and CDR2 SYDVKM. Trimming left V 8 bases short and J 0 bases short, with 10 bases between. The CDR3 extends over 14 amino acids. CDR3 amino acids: CASYDEANTGELFF. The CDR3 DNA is TGTGCCAGCTATGACGAGGCGAACACCGGGGAGCTGTTTTTT.

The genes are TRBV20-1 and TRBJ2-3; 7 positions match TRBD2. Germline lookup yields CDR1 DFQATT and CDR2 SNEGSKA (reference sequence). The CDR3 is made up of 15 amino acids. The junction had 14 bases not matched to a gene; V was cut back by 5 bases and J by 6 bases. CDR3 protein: CSAQTGLMLEDTQYF. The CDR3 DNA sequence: TGCAGTGCTCAGACGGGACTAATGCTCGAGGATACGCAGTATTTT.

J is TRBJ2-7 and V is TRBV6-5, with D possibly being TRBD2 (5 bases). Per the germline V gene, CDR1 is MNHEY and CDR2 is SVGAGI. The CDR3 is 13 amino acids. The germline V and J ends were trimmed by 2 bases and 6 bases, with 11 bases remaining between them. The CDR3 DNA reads TGTGCCAGCAGTTACGTTCGGGGAAGCGAGCAGTACTTC. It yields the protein CASSYVRGSEQYF.

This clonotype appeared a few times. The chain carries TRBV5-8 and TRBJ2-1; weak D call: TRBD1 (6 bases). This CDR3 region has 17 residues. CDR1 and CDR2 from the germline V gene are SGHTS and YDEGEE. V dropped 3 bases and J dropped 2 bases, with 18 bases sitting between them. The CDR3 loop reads CASSYRTVRAAYNEQFF. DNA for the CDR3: TGTGCCAGCAGCTACAGGACAGTCCGGGCAGCCTACAATGAGCAGTTCTTC.

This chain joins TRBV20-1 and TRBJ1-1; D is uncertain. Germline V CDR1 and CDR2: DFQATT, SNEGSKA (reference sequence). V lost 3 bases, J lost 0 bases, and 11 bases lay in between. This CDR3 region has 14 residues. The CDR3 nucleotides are TGCAGTGCTAGGTCAGGCGAAGTGAACACTGAAGCTTTCTTT. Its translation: CSARSGEVNTEAFF.

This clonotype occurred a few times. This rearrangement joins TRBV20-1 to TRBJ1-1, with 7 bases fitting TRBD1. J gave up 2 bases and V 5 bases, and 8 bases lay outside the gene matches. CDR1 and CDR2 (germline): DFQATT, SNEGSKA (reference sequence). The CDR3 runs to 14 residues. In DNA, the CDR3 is TGCAGTGCTCAGCCGGGGACAGCAAACACTGAAGCTTTCTTT. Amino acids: CSAQPGTANTEAFF.

The CDR3 nucleotides are TGCGCCAGCAGCCCGGTGAGGGGCTTGAACACCGGGGAGCTGTTTTTT. Its translation is CASSPVRGLNTGELFF. The chain links TRBV4-1 to TRBJ2-2; TRBD1 or TRBD2 may be the D gene (5 bases each). Trimming pared 4 bases from V and 1 base from J, leaving 13 bases between. Germline V CDR1 and CDR2: MGHRA, YSYEKL. This CDR3 has 16 amino acids.

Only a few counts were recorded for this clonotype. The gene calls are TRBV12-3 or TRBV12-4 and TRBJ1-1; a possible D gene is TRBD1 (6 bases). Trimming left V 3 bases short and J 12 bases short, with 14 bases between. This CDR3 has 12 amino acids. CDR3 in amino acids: CASSFGRGRTFF. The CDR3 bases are TGTGCCAGCAGTTTTGGCAGGGGAAGGACTTTCTTT.

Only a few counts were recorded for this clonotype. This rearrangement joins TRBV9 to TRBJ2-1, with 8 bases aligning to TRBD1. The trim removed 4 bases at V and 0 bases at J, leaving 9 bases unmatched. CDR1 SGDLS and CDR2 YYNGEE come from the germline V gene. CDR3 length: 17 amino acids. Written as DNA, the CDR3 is TGTGCCAGCAGCCCCAGGGGGCGGGGTAGCTCCTACAATGAGCAGTTCTTC. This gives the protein CASSPRGRGSSYNEQFF. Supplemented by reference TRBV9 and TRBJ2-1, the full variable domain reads DSGVTQTPKHLITATGQRVTLRCSPRSGDLSVYWYQQSLDQGLQFLIQYYNGEERAKGNILERFSAQQFPDLHSELNLSSLELGDSALYFCASSPRGRGSSYNEQFFGPGTRLTVL.

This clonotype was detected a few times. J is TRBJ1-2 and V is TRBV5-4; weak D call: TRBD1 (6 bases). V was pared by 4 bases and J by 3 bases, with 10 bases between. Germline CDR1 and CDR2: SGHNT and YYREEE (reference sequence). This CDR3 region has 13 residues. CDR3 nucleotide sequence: TGTGCCAGCAGCCGTAGGGGGGACTATGGCTACACCTTC. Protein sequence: CASSRRGDYGYTF. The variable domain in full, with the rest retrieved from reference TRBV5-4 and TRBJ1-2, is ETGVTQSPTHLIKTRGQQVTLRCSSQSGHNTVSWYQQALGQGPQFIFQYYREEENGRGNFPPRFSGLQFPNYSSELNVNALELDDSALYLCASSRRGDYGYTFGSGTRLTVV.

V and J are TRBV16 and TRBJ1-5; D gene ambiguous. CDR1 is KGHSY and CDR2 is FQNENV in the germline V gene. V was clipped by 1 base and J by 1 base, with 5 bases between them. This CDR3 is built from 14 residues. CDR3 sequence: CASSQLGSNQPQHF. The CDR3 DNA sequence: TGTGCCAGCAGCCAATTGGGCAGCAATCAGCCCCAGCATTTT. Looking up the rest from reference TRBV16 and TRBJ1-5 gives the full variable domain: GEEVAQTPKHLVRGEGQKAKLYCAPIKGHSYVFWYQQVLKNEFKFLISFQNENVFDETGMPKERFSAKCLPNSPCSLEIQATKLEDSAVYFCASSQLGSNQPQHFGDGTRLSIL.

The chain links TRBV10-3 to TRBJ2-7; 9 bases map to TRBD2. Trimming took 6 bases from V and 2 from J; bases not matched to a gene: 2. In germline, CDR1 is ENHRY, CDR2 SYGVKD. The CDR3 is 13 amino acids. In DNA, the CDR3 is TGTGCCATCAGGTCTAGCGGGGCCTACGAGCAGTACTTC. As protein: CAIRSSGAYEQYF.

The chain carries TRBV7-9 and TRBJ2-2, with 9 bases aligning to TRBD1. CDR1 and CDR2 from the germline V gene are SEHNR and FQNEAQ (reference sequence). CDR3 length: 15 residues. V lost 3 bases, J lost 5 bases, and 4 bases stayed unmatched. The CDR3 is CASSFSGTGTGELFF. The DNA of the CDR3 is TGTGCCAGCAGCTTCTCCGGGACAGGGACCGGGGAGCTGTTTTTT.

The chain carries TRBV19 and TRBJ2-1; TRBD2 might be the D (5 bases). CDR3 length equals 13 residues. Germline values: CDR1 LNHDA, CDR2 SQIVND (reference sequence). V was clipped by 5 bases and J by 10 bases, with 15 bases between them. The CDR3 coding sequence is TGTGCCAGTAGTTCTCGGACTGCCGGGGAGCAGTTCTTC. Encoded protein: CASSSRTAGEQFF.

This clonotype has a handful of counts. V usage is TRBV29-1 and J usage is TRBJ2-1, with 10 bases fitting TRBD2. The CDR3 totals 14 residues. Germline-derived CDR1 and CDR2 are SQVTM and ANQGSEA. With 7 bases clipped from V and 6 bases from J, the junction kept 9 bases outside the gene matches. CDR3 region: CSGLKREGLNEQFF. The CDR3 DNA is TGCAGCGGACTTAAGCGGGAGGGCCTCAATGAGCAGTTCTTC.

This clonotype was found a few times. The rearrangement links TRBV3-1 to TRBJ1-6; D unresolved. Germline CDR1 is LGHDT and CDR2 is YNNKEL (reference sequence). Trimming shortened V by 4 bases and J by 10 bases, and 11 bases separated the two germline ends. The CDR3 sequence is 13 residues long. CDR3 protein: CASSPPGPSPLHF. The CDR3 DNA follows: TGTGCCAGCAGCCCCCCCGGCCCGTCACCCCTCCACTTT.

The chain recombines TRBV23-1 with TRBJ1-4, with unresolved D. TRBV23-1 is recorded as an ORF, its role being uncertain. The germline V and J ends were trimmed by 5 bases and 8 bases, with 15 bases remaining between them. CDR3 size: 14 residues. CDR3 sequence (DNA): TGCGCCAGCAGTTGCTCCACCGGCGGCGAAAAACTGTTTTTT. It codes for CASSCSTGGEKLFF.

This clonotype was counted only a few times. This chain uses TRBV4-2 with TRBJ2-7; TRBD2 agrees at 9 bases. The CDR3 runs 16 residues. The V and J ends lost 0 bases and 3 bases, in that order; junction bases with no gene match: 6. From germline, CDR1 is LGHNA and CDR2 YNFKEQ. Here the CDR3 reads CASSQETTSGYYEQYF. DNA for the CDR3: TGTGCCAGCAGCCAAGAAACAACTAGCGGGTACTACGAGCAGTACTTC.

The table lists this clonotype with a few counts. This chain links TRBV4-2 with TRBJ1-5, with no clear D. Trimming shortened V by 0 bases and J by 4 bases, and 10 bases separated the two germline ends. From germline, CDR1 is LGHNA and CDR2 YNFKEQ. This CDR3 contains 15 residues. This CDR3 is CASSQDSAKNQPQHF. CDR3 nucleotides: TGTGCCAGCAGCCAAGATAGTGCCAAAAATCAGCCCCAGCATTTT.